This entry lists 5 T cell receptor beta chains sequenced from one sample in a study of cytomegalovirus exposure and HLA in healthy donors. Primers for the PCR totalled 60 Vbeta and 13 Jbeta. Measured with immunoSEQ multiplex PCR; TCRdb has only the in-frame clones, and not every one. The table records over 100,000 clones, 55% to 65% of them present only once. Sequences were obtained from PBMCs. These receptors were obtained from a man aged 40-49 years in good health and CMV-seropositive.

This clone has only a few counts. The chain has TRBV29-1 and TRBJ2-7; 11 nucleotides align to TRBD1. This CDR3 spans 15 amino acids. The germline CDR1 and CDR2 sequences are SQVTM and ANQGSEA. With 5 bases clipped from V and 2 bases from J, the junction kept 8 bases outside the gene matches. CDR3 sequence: CSVYADRGRTYEQYF. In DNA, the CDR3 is TGCAGCGTTTACGCGGACAGGGGGCGGACCTACGAGCAGTACTTC.

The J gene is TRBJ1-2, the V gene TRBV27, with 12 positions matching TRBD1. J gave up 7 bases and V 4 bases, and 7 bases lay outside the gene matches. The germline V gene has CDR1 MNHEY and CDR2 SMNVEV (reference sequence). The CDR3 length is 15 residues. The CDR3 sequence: CASSSLGQGAGGYTF. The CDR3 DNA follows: TGTGCCAGCAGTTCGTTGGGACAGGGGGCTGGTGGCTACACCTTC.

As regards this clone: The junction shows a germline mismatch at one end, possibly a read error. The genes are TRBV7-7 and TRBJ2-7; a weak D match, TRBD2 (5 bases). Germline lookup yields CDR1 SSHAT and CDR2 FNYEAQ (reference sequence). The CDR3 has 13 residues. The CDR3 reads CASSTRRGYEQYF. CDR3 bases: TGTGCTAGCAGCACAAGGCGAGGGTACGAGCAGTACTTC.

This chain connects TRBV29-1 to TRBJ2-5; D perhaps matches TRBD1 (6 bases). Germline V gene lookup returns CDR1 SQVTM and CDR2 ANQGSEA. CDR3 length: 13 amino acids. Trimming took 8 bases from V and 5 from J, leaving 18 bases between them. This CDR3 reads CSWGTRHIETQYF. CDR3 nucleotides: TGCAGCTGGGGGACAAGGCATATTGAGACCCAGTACTTC.

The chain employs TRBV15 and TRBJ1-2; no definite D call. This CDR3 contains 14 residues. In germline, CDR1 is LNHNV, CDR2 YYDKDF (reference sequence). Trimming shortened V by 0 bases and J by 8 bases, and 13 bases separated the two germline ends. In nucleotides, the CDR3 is TGTGCCACCAGCAGAGATCTGGCAGTCATAGGCTACACCTTC. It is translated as CATSRDLAVIGYTF. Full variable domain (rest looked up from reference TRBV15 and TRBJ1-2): DAMVIQNPRYQVTQFGKPVTLSCSQTLNHNVMYWYQQKSSQAPKLLFHYYDKDFNNEADTPDNFQSRRPNTSFCFLDIRSPGLGDTAMYLCATSRDLAVIGYTFGSGTRLTVV.